This T cell receptor beta chain was documented in a study of CD8 T cells in ankylosing spondylitis. General study findings and limits: Some of these motif variants have turned up before, in reports on reactive arthritis synovial fluid and blood. Researchers reportedly found disease-linked clones significantly enriched in matched ankylosing spondylitis synovial fluid.

This clonotype was observed a handful of times. No antigen is known for it. TCR beta libraries were made by quantitative 5'-RACE with molecular barcodes. TCRdb re-called the 5' RACE reads with MiXCR, one entry per CDR3 protein. This table holds 310,000 or so distinct CDR3 sequences, about 20% found once. The V segment lost 4 bases and the J segment 8 bases; nucleotides outside the gene matches: 6. The length of the CDR3 is 14 residues. Germline loops: CDR1 SNHLY, CDR2 FYNNEI. V and J are TRBV2 and TRBJ2-1; 9 nucleotides match TRBD2. Material: blood, either unsorted or a sorted T cell fraction (not recorded which). The TCR was taken from a male donor with ankylosing spondylitis or in good health (not recorded which). CDR3 bases: TGTGCCAGCAGTGTTGGTGAGCGGGAGGATGAGCAGTTCTTC. This sequence encodes CASSVGEREDEQFF.